What follows describes a single T cell receptor beta chain. Other DNA sequences of this sample code for an identical CDR3. How the authors handled the data: Researchers report that nucleated cell counts were estimated from reference gene primer amplification. Only in-frame clones appear in the TCRdb table, and some are missing; sequencing was by immunoSEQ multiplex PCR. V and J calls and clone size come straight from that table; D and trimming were deduced from the DNA. The sample has around 210,000 clones, 85% seen once; the top ten hold around 5.5%. V was shortened by 0 bases and J by 7 bases, with 14 bases between the two germline ends. The V gene's germline CDR1 is SGDLS and CDR2 YYNGEE. This CDR3 spans 14 amino acids. The sample belongs to a study of blood T cell repertoires in COVID-19.

This receptor was taken from a man aged 45-65 years with COVID-19, enrolled during active disease. The specimen was peripheral blood. The gene calls are TRBV9 and TRBJ2-7; no firm D call. CDR3 bases: TGTGCCAGCAGCGTAGTTGGGCAGGCTTCGGAGCAGTACTTC. Encoded protein: CASSVVGQASEQYF. The variable domain in full, completed from reference TRBV9 and TRBJ2-7, reads DSGVTQTPKHLITATGQRVTLRCSPRSGDLSVYWYQQSLDQGLQFLIQYYNGEERAKGNILERFSAQQFPDLHSELNLSSLELGDSALYFCASSVVGQASEQYFGPGTRLTVT.